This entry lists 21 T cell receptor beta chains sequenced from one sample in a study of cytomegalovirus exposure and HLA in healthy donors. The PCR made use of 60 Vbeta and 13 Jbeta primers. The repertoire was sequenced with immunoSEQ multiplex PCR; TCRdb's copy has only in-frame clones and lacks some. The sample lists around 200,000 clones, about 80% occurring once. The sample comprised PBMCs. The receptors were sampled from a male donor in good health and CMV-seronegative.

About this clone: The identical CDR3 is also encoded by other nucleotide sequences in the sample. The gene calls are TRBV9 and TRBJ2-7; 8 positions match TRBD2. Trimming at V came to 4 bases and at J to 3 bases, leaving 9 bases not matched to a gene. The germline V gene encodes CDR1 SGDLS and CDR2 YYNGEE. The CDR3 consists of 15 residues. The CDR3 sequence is CASSSGGSGNYEQYF. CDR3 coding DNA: TGTGCCAGCAGCTCTGGGGGTAGCGGGAACTACGAGCAGTACTTC.

CDR3 protein: CAISESPGGSYEQYF. CDR3 nucleotides: TGTGCCATCAGTGAGTCTCCAGGGGGCTCCTACGAGCAGTACTTC. The V call is TRBV10-3, the J call TRBJ2-7, with TRBD1 matching 7 bases. Germline trimming cut 0 bases from V and 0 bases from J; bases unmatched to any gene: 2. This CDR3 comprises 15 residues. The germline CDR1 and CDR2 sequences are ENHRY and SYGVKD.

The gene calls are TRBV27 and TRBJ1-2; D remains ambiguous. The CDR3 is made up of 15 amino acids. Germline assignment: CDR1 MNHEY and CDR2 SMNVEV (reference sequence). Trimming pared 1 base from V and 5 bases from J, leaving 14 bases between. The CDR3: CASSLLAASPYGYTF. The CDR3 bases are TGTGCCAGCAGTTTATTGGCCGCCTCCCCATATGGCTACACCTTC.

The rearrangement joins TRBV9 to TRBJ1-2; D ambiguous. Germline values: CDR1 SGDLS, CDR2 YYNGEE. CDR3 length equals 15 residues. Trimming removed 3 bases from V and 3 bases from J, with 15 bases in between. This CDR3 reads CASSGREREYYGYTF. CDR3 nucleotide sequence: TGTGCCAGCAGCGGGCGGGAGCGTGAATACTATGGCTACACCTTC.

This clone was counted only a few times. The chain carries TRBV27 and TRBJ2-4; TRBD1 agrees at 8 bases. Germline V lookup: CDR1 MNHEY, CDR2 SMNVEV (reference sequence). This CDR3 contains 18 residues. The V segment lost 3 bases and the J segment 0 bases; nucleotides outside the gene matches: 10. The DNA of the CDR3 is TGTGCCAGCAGTTTCACGGGACAGGCCTCTTCAGCCAAAAACATTCAGTACTTC. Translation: CASSFTGQASSAKNIQYF.

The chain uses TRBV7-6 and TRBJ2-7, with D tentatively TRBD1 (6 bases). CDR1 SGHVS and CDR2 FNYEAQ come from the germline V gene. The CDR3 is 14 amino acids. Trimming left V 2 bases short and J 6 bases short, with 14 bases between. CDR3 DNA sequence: TGTGCCAGCAGCTTAAGTGAACAGGGCTTCGAGCAGTACTTC. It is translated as CASSLSEQGFEQYF.

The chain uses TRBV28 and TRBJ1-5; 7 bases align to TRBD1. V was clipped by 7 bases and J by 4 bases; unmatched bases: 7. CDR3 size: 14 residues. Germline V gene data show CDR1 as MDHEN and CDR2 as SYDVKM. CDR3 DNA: TGTGCCAGCATCGTTGACAGGGCAAATCAGCCCCAGCATTTT. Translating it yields CASIVDRANQPQHF.

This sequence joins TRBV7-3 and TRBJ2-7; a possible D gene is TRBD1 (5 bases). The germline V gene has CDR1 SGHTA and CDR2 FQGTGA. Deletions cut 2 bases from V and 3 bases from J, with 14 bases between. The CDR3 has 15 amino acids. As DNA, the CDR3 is TGTGCCAGCAGCTTAGACAGCCAAGGCCTCTACGAGCAGTACTTC. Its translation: CASSLDSQGLYEQYF.

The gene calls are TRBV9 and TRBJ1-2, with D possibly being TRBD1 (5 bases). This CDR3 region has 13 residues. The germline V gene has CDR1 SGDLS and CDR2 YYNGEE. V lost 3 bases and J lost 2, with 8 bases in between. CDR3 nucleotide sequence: TGTGCCAGCAGCGAGGGGCGAAACTATGGCTACACCTTC. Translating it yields CASSEGRNYGYTF.

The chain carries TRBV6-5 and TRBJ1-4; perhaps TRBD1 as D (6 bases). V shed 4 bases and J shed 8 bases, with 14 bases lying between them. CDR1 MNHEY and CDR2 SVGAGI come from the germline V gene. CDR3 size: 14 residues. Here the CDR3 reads CASSLQGLGEKLFF. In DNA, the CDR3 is TGTGCCAGCAGTTTACAGGGTCTGGGCGAAAAACTGTTTTTT.

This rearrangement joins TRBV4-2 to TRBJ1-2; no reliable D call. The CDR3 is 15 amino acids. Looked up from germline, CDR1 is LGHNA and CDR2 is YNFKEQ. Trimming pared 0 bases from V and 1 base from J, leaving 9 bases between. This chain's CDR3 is CASSQDQAGNYGYTF. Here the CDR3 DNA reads TGTGCCAGCAGCCAAGATCAAGCAGGTAACTATGGCTACACCTTC.

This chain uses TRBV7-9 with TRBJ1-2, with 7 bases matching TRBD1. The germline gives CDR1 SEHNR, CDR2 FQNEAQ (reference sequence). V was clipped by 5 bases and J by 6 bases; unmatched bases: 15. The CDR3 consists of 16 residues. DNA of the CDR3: TGTGCCAGCAGCCCGTGGGTGCAGGGGGGCTCCCATGGCTACACCTTC. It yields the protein CASSPWVQGGSHGYTF.

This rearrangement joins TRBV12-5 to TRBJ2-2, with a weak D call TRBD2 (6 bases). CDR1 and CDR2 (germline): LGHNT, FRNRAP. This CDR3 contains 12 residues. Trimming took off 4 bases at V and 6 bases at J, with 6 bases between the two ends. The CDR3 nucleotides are TGTGCTAGTGGTTCGGGGGCCGGGGAGCTGTTTTTT. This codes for CASGSGAGELFF.

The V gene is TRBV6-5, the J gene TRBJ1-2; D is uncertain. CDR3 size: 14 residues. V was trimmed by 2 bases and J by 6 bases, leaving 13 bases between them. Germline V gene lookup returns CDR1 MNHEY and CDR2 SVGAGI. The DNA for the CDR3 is TGTGCCAGCAGTTACGAGGGAGGGCCCAATGGCTACACCTTC. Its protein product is CASSYEGGPNGYTF.

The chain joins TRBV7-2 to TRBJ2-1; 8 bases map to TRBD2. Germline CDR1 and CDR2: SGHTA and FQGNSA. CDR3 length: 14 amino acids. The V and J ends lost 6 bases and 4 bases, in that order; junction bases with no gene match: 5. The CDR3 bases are TGTGCCAGCAGTCGGGAGGGCCGTTACAATGAGCAGTTCTTC. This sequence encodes CASSREGRYNEQFF.

CDR3 sequence: CASSHRGQWNEKLFF. DNA for the CDR3: TGTGCCAGCAGCCACCGGGGACAGTGGAATGAAAAACTGTTTTTT. The chain recombines TRBV6-5 with TRBJ1-4; 7 nucleotides agree with TRBD1. Germline V gene sequence: CDR1 MNHEY, CDR2 SVGAGI. The CDR3 runs to 15 residues. V dropped 6 bases and J dropped 5; count of bases not matched to a gene: 9.

The CDR3 DNA is TGCAGCGCTGACAGGGGGCGCGGTAGCGGATCCTACAATGAGCAGTTCTTC. The encoded protein is CSADRGRGSGSYNEQFF. The chain employs TRBV29-1 and TRBJ2-1, with 10 bases identical to TRBD1. This CDR3 comprises 17 residues. Germline CDR1 is SQVTM and CDR2 is ANQGSEA. Trimming took 7 bases from V and 1 from J; bases not matched to a gene: 13.

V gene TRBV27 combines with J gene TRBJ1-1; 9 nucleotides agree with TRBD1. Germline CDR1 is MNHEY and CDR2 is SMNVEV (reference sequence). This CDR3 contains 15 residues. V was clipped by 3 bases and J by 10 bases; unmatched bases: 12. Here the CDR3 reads CASSLYRPSTGGAFF. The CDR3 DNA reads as TGTGCCAGCAGTTTGTATCGTCCTTCGACAGGGGGAGCTTTCTTT.

The CDR3 nucleotides read TGCAGCGTTGATGGACCGGGACACGGATCCTACGAGCAGTACTTC. It specifies CSVDGPGHGSYEQYF. The chain links TRBV29-1 to TRBJ2-7; TRBD1 might be the D (6 bases). V lost 3 bases and J 1 base, leaving 16 bases between the germline ends. The CDR3 covers 15 residues. Germline CDR1 SQVTM, CDR2 ANQGSEA.

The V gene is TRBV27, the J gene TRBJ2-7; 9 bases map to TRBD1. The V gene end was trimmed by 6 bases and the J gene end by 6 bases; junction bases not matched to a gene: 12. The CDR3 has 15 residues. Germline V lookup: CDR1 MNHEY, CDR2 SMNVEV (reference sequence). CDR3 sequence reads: CASSLGAGQGGEQYF. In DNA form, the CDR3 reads TGTGCCAGCAGCCTGGGGGCGGGACAGGGAGGCGAGCAGTACTTC.

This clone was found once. The CDR3 region is CASSASQGLNTEAFF. CDR3 coding DNA: TGTGCCAGCAGCGCGTCACAGGGACTGAACACTGAAGCTTTCTTT. The chain employs TRBV7-6 and TRBJ1-1; maybe TRBD1 (6 bases). Germline CDR1 SGHVS, CDR2 FNYEAQ. The CDR3 sequence is 15 residues long. The germline V and J ends were trimmed by 5 bases and 0 bases, with 13 bases remaining between them. The variable domain in full, completed from reference TRBV7-6 and TRBJ1-1, reads GAGVSQSPRYKVTKRGQDVALRCDPISGHVSLYWYRQALGQGPEFLTYFNYEAQQDKSGLPNDRFSAERPEGSISTLTIQRTEQRDSAMYRCASSASQGLNTEAFFGQGTRLTVV.